This T cell receptor (beta chain) was recovered during a study of blood T cell repertoires in COVID-19. The length of the CDR3 is 18 residues. With 0 bases removed from V and 11 bases from J, the gap between germline ends came to 26 bases. The germline CDR1 and CDR2 sequences are MNHEY and SMNVEV (reference sequence). Source study methods: Estimated nucleated cell counts came from reference gene primer amplification. Profiling relied on immunoSEQ multiplex PCR, and the TCRdb table lists in-frame clones only, not all of them. D and trimming were read from the DNA, whereas the V and J calls and clone size are those reported in that table. The table shows about 110,000 clones, with about two thirds occurring only once.

The J gene is TRBJ1-3, the V gene TRBV27, with unresolved D. Input material: peripheral blood. This TCR was recovered from a human donor with acute or convalescent COVID-19. The donor label of this sample is uncertain. CDR3 nucleotides: TGTGCCAGCAGTTTATCGAATCCGGCGTTGGGAGTTCTGCACGCCATATATTTT. It yields the protein CASSLSNPALGVLHAIYF.